The entry that follows covers one T cell receptor (beta chain) sequence. The sample belongs to a study of cytomegalovirus exposure and HLA in healthy donors. Trimming at V came to 6 bases and at J to 1 base, leaving 7 bases not matched to a gene. The CDR3 extends over 15 amino acids. In germline, CDR1 is SNHLY, CDR2 FYNNEI. The PCR contained 60 Vbeta and 13 Jbeta primers. Only in-frame clones appear in the TCRdb table, and some are missing; sequencing was by immunoSEQ multiplex PCR. The table has 200,000 to 250,000 clones, 70% to 85% seen once. The chain combines TRBV2 with TRBJ2-3, with 7 bases identical to TRBD1. This TCR was recovered from a male donor in good health and CMV-seronegative. Sequenced input: PBMCs. CDR3 sequence (DNA): TGTGCCAGCAGCCCCAGGGGGAGAGGCACAGATACGCAGTATTTT. It yields the protein CASSPRGRGTDTQYF.